Listed below are T cell receptor beta chains from one sample, sequenced in a study of response to subunit inactivated influenza vaccine. In TCRdb, the RT-PCR reads were re-called with MiXCR into one record per CDR3 protein. The table includes hundreds of thousands of distinct CDR3 sequences, approximately 12% detected once. The material was PBMCs from blood, obtained on the day of vaccination. Source of these receptors: a man aged 45-60 years who received an inactivated influenza vaccine. Each CDR3 is given with its conserved first and last residue. D genes are given only for firm matches. Clone size is not always given. Where it is, it says once, few, many or a class for expanded clones.

D gene,clone size,J gene,V gene,CDR3 protein,CDR3 DNA
TRBD1,few,TRBJ2-1,TRBV20-1,CSAPPLQGGLYNEQFF,TGCAGTGCTCCCCCCCTACAGGGGGGTCTATACAATGAGCAGTTCTTC
TRBD1,.,TRBJ2-7,TRBV28,CASSPGDRGVHEQYF,TGTGCCAGCAGCCCCGGAGACAGGGGGGTCCACGAGCAGTACTTC
TRBD1,few,TRBJ2-3,TRBV4-1,CASSQLGQGAGRDTQYF,TGCGCCAGCAGCCAACTGGGACAGGGGGCGGGACGAGATACGCAGTATTTT
.,few,TRBJ2-5,TRBV29-1,CSVVDLPSYQETQYF,TGCAGCGTCGTTGATCTTCCATCGTACCAAGAGACCCAGTACTTC
.,few,TRBJ2-5,TRBV12-3/TRBV12-4,CASSFGGLLGKKTQYF,TGTGCCAGCAGTTTCGGAGGGCTACTAGGGAAAAAAACCCAGTACTTC
.,many,TRBJ1-1,TRBV7-9,CASSLADSTGEAFF,TGTGCCAGCAGCCTCGCGGACAGCACCGGTGAAGCTTTCTTT
TRBD1,.,TRBJ1-2,TRBV29-1,CSVTGGDGYTF,TGCAGCGTGACAGGGGGCGATGGCTACACCTTC
.,.,TRBJ2-7,TRBV6-1,CASSDRTEAYEQYF,TGTGCCAGCAGTGACAGAACAGAGGCCTACGAGCAGTACTTC
.,many,TRBJ1-1,TRBV20-1,CSARGVPGTEAFF,TGCAGTGCTAGAGGAGTCCCGGGCACTGAAGCTTTCTTT
.,few,TRBJ2-5,TRBV12-3/TRBV12-4,CASSLAPVSDETQYF,TGTGCCAGCAGTTTAGCGCCCGTCTCCGATGAGACCCAGTACTTC
.,many,TRBJ1-1,TRBV7-9,CASSLGQWDMNTEAFF,TGTGCCAGCAGCTTAGGACAGTGGGATATGAACACTGAAGCTTTCTTT
.,many,TRBJ1-1,TRBV7-9,CASSPGYQNTEAFF,TGTGCCAGCAGCCCAGGGTATCAGAACACTGAAGCTTTCTTT
.,many,TRBJ2-5,TRBV15,CATSRDNGEETQYF,TGTGCCACCAGCAGAGATAACGGAGAAGAGACCCAGTACTTC
.,few,TRBJ2-2,TRBV29-1,CSVVSGNTGELFF,TGCAGCGTTGTCAGTGGGAACACCGGGGAGCTGTTTTTT
.,many,TRBJ2-7,TRBV7-9,CASSPGTPPYEQYF,TGTGCCAGCAGCCCCGGGACACCGCCTTACGAGCAGTACTTC
.,.,TRBJ2-5,TRBV7-9,CASSLFDGGPQETQYF,TGTGCCAGCAGCTTATTTGATGGGGGGCCCCAAGAGACCCAGTACTTC
.,few,TRBJ2-3,TRBV7-8,CASSLAGGVGFFGDTQYF,TGTGCCAGCAGCTTAGCTGGAGGGGTAGGCTTTTTTGGAGATACGCAGTATTTT
TRBD2,.,TRBJ2-1,TRBV7-9,CASSPRGSGSSDEQFF,TGTGCCAGCAGCCCCCGGGGTAGCGGGAGTTCCGATGAGCAGTTCTTC
.,few,TRBJ1-1,TRBV6-5,CASSNGPPPNTEAFF,TGTGCCAGCAGTAACGGTCCTCCACCGAACACTGAAGCTTTCTTT
.,.,TRBJ2-7,TRBV6-1,CASRRNRASYEQYF,TGTGCCAGCAGGAGAAACAGGGCATCCTACGAGCAGTACTTC
TRBD1,few,TRBJ2-2,TRBV4-1,CASSRAGTANTGELFF,TGCGCCAGCAGCCGAGCCGGGACAGCGAACACCGGGGAGCTGTTTTTT
TRBD1,.,TRBJ2-3,TRBV5-5,CAGSLRDRGLGTDTQYF,TGTGCCGGCAGCCTCCGGGACAGGGGGCTGGGCACAGATACGCAGTATTTT
TRBD1,few,TRBJ2-7,TRBV6-1,CAIRQGGMYEQYF,TGTGCCATTAGACAGGGGGGTATGTACGAGCAGTACTTC
.,few,TRBJ2-7,TRBV7-4,CASSSNEGPHEQYF,TGTGCCAGCAGCTCAAACGAAGGGCCCCACGAGCAGTACTTC
TRBD2,many,TRBJ2-1,TRBV20-1,CSARDPGRASGEQFF,TGCAGTGCTAGAGATCCCGGGAGGGCCTCGGGTGAGCAGTTCTTC
TRBD2,.,TRBJ2-1,TRBV7-2,CASSFYSGNPYNEQFF,TGTGCCAGCAGCTTCTATAGCGGGAACCCCTACAATGAGCAGTTCTTC
TRBD2,.,TRBJ2-4,TRBV20-1,CSAESGGVAKNIQYF,TGCAGTGCTGAAAGCGGGGGGGTGGCCAAAAACATTCAGTACTTC
TRBD2,few,TRBJ2-5,TRBV7-9,CASSRLTSGRGRETQYF,TGTGCCAGCAGCCGCCTGACTAGCGGGAGAGGAAGGGAGACCCAGTACTTC
TRBD1,.,TRBJ2-3,TRBV28,CASRETGGWLISVTQYF,TGTGCCAGCAGGGAGACAGGGGGCTGGCTAATAAGTGTTACGCAGTATTTT
TRBD1,few,TRBJ2-7,TRBV20-1,CSARSPDRAPYEQYF,TGCAGTGCTAGAAGCCCGGACAGGGCGCCCTACGAGCAGTACTTC
TRBD2,.,TRBJ2-1,TRBV20-1,CSARDPRGSHNEQFF,TGCAGTGCTAGAGATCCTCGCGGGAGCCACAATGAGCAGTTCTTC
.,.,TRBJ1-1,TRBV4-1,CASSQEPMNTEAFF,TGCGCCAGCAGCCAAGAACCCATGAACACTGAAGCTTTCTTT
TRBD2,.,TRBJ2-7,TRBV20-1,CCARGGRSAGGYEQYF,TGCTGTGCTAGAGGGGGAAGGTCAGCGGGAGGCTACGAGCAGTACTTC
.,.,TRBJ2-7,TRBV7-9,CASSPLVGLPEGQYF,TGTGCCAGCAGCCCATTGGTGGGTCTCCCAGAGGGGCAGTACTTC
.,.,TRBJ1-1,TRBV6-2/TRBV6-3,CASSGGGMNTEAFF,TGTGCCAGCAGCGGGGGTGGCATGAACACTGAAGCTTTCTTT
TRBD1,many,TRBJ2-7,TRBV5-1,CASSLDRGYEQYF,TGCGCCAGCAGCTTGGACAGGGGGTACGAGCAGTACTTC
.,many,TRBJ2-7,TRBV20-1,CSARAVRDQTHREQYF,TGCAGTGCTAGAGCGGTCCGGGACCAGACCCACCGGGAGCAGTACTTC
TRBD1,.,TRBJ1-5,TRBV7-2,CASSLAAGGLRPQHF,TGTGCCAGCAGCTTAGCGGCAGGGGGCCTCAGGCCCCAGCATTTT
.,.,TRBJ1-4,TRBV28,CASNKATNEKLFF,TGTGCCAGCAATAAAGCAACTAATGAAAAACTGTTTTTT